These 26 T cell receptor beta chains were sequenced from one sample in a study of blood T cell repertoires in COVID-19. The data were produced by immunoSEQ multiplex PCR, yet TCRdb's version contains in-frame clones alone and is incomplete. The sample lists tens of thousands of clones, roughly 76% occurring once. Sequenced material: peripheral blood. Every receptor here comes from a woman older than 75 with active or convalescent COVID-19.

Worth noting for this clone: Other DNA sequences in the sample encode the same CDR3. The V and J genes are TRBV9 and TRBJ2-5; D is perhaps TRBD2 (5 bases). V gave up 0 bases and J gave up 2 bases, with 8 bases separating them. CDR3 length: 14 residues. Looked up from germline, CDR1 is SGDLS and CDR2 is YYNGEE. In DNA, the CDR3 is TGTGCCAGCAGCGTAGATCCGGGACAAGAGACCCAGTACTTC. It encodes CASSVDPGQETQYF.

The genes are TRBV7-8 and TRBJ2-7, with 12 nucleotides matching TRBD2. CDR1 and CDR2 (germline): SGHVS, FQNEAQ. The V and J ends lost 5 bases and 2 bases, in that order; junction bases with no gene match: 10. The CDR3 sequence is 17 residues long. In nucleotides, the CDR3 is TGTGCCAGCAGCACCCGGACTAGCGGGGCGAAAACCTACGAGCAGTACTTC. Amino acids: CASSTRTSGAKTYEQYF.

This clone was seen a handful of times. The rearrangement links TRBV6-5 to TRBJ1-1, with TRBD1 matching over 9 bases. Per germline, CDR1 MNHEY and CDR2 SVGAGI. The ends lost 8 bases at V and 2 bases at J; junction bases unmatched: 6. This CDR3 contains 14 residues. CDR3 nucleotides: TGTGCCAGCGGCCCCACAGGGGGCAACACTGAAGCTTTCTTT. Translating gives CASGPTGGNTEAFF.

The chain joins TRBV7-9 to TRBJ1-2; TRBD1 agrees at 7 bases. With V trimmed by 5 bases and J by 3 bases, 6 bases remained unmatched. The CDR3 is made up of 14 amino acids. In germline, CDR1 is SEHNR, CDR2 FQNEAQ (reference sequence). The CDR3 DNA sequence: TGTGCCAGCAGCCGATCAGGGGGAGACTATGGCTACACCTTC. It specifies CASSRSGGDYGYTF.

The rearrangement uses TRBV2 and TRBJ1-1; TRBD1 matches at 7 bases. The ends lost 7 bases at V and 0 bases at J; junction bases unmatched: 5. The CDR3 consists of 14 residues. Germline V lookup: CDR1 SNHLY, CDR2 FYNNEI. CDR3 in amino acids: CASTRDRVNTEAFF. The CDR3, as DNA: TGTGCCAGCACCCGAGACAGGGTGAACACTGAAGCTTTCTTT.

The chain is built from TRBV7-9 and TRBJ2-2; TRBD2 is a possible D gene (5 bases). With 0 bases removed from V and 5 bases from J, the gap between germline ends came to 16 bases. CDR3 length: 17 residues. CDR1 is SEHNR, CDR2 FQNEAQ, per germline (reference sequence). The DNA for the CDR3 is TGTGCCAGCAGCTTAGCGACGGGGAGCGACCAGACCGGGGAGCTGTTTTTT. Translating gives CASSLATGSDQTGELFF.

The rearrangement links TRBV7-3 to TRBJ1-3, with TRBD1 identical over 7 bases. V was pared by 5 bases and J by 2 bases, with 6 bases of the junction left unmatched. CDR3 length: 15 amino acids. Germline-derived CDR1 and CDR2 are SGHTA and FQGTGA. The CDR3 here is CASSPTGEAGNTIYF. In DNA form, the CDR3 reads TGTGCCAGCAGCCCCACAGGGGAGGCTGGAAACACCATATATTTT.

This rearrangement joins TRBV5-1 to TRBJ1-6; weak D call: TRBD1 (6 bases). V was pared by 4 bases and J by 9 bases, with 20 bases between. Germline CDR1 SGHRS, CDR2 YFSETQ. The CDR3 has 16 residues. CDR3 nucleotide sequence: TGCGCCAGCAGCAATAATGCAGGGGTGGAACGTTCACCCCTCCACTTT. Its translation is CASSNNAGVERSPLHF.

In its sample, this clone was seen once. The rearrangement joins TRBV5-1 to TRBJ2-7; 7 nucleotides align to TRBD1. Germline V gene data show CDR1 as SGHRS and CDR2 as YFSETQ. J was trimmed by 3 bases and V by 3 bases; bases with no gene match: 6. The CDR3 has 14 amino acids. The CDR3 nucleotides are TGCGCCAGCAGCTCCTCGGGACAGAACTACGAGCAGTACTTC. It yields the protein CASSSSGQNYEQYF.

The genes are TRBV6-2 or TRBV6-3 and TRBJ2-1, with D possibly matching TRBD1 (6 bases). CDR1 MNHEY and CDR2 SVGEGT come from the germline V gene. This CDR3 comprises 16 residues. Trimming took 2 bases from V and 5 from J, leaving 16 bases between them. CDR3 nucleotide sequence: TGTGCCAGCAGTTACCACTCCGGGACATCAAACAATGAGCAGTTCTTC. Amino acid sequence: CASSYHSGTSNNEQFF.

This clone was seen only once. The gene calls are TRBV19 and TRBJ2-3, with 12 bases aligning to TRBD2. Germline V gene sequence: CDR1 LNHDA, CDR2 SQIVND (reference sequence). The V gene end was trimmed by 7 bases and the J gene end by 8 bases; junction bases not matched to a gene: 10. This CDR3 spans 15 amino acids. The CDR3: CASTLAGGPGGTQYF. In nucleotides, the CDR3 is TGTGCCAGTACCCTAGCGGGGGGGCCGGGTGGTACGCAGTATTTT.

The DNA for the CDR3 is TGTGCCTGGAGCAAGCTTGGACAGTCCAATCAGCCCCAGCATTTT. Translated, it gives CAWSKLGQSNQPQHF. V usage is TRBV30 and J usage is TRBJ1-5; weak D call: TRBD1 (6 bases). V was cut by 3 bases and J by 3 bases, with 15 bases left in between. CDR1 is GTSNPN, CDR2 SVGIG, per germline (reference sequence). The CDR3 loop spans 15 amino acids.

This chain links TRBV6-5 with TRBJ1-5; no clear D. There are 14 residues in the CDR3. The V and J ends lost 8 bases and 1 base respectively, with 12 bases between them. CDR1 MNHEY and CDR2 SVGAGI come from the germline V gene. CDR3 bases: TGTGCCAGCTACTCGGGATTCAGCAATCAGCCCCAGCATTTT. Translated, it gives CASYSGFSNQPQHF.

Only a few counts were recorded for this clone. V is TRBV6-1 and J is TRBJ1-5; the D is unclear. Germline CDR1 reads MNHNS; CDR2 reads SASEGT. Between the trimmed V and J ends, which lost 8 bases and 1 base, there was a span of 3 bases. CDR3 size: 11 residues. The CDR3 region has the DNA TGTGCCAGCGCGAGCAATCAGCCCCAGCATTTT. Its translation: CASASNQPQHF.

The gene calls are TRBV7-2 and TRBJ1-6; TRBD1 aligns across 7 bases. The CDR3 is made up of 15 amino acids. V gave up 5 bases and J gave up 8 bases; unmatched junction bases: 9. The germline V gene encodes CDR1 SGHTA and CDR2 FQGNSA. CDR3 nucleotides: TGTGCCAGCAGCCCCTCCGGGACAGCAGATTCACCCCTCCACTTT. Its translation: CASSPSGTADSPLHF.

V and J are TRBV9 and TRBJ2-2; 10 nucleotides agree with TRBD2. The trim removed 0 bases at V and 0 bases at J, leaving 5 bases unmatched. This CDR3 comprises 18 residues. CDR1 and CDR2 from the germline V gene are SGDLS and YYNGEE. This CDR3 is CASSVALAGAPNTGELFF. In DNA form, the CDR3 reads TGTGCCAGCAGCGTAGCTCTAGCGGGGGCCCCGAACACCGGGGAGCTGTTTTTT.

The chain joins TRBV4-3 to TRBJ1-2, with 10 nucleotides matching TRBD1. Germline V gene sequence: CDR1 LGHNA, CDR2 YSLEER. Losses at the gene ends were 0 bases for V and 5 bases for J; bases not matched to a gene: 6. The CDR3 has 16 residues. The CDR3 DNA sequence: TGCGCCAGCAGCCAAGATCTGACAGGGGGCAGGTATGGCTACACCTTC. Protein product: CASSQDLTGGRYGYTF.

The chain has TRBV4-1 and TRBJ2-5, with a weak D call TRBD1 (6 bases). The germline CDR1 and CDR2 sequences are MGHRA and YSYEKL. The CDR3 is 15 residues long. V was pared by 0 bases and J by 3 bases, with 11 bases between. CDR3 sequence: CASSQENRAKETQYF. As DNA, the CDR3 is TGCGCCAGCAGCCAAGAGAACAGGGCAAAAGAGACCCAGTACTTC.

The chain joins TRBV5-4 to TRBJ1-2; a possible D gene is TRBD1 (5 bases). CDR3 length: 13 residues. The V gene lost 2 bases and the J gene lost 12 bases, with 17 bases spanning the gap. CDR1 is SGHNT and CDR2 is YYREEE in the germline V gene (reference sequence). CDR3 nucleotide sequence: TGTGCCAGCAGCTTCCATCCACAAGGGGATGACACCTTC. Protein product: CASSFHPQGDDTF.

This clone was seen once. The chain carries TRBV5-1 and TRBJ2-1; no firm D call. CDR1 SGHRS and CDR2 YFSETQ come from the germline V gene. The CDR3 has 15 amino acids. The ends were cut back, 3 bases at V and 5 bases at J, with 15 bases in the middle. The CDR3 protein is CASSSVSRKNNEQFF. CDR3 in DNA: TGCGCCAGCAGCTCCGTGTCGAGGAAGAACAATGAGCAGTTCTTC.

This chain joins TRBV6-2 or TRBV6-3 and TRBJ2-1; 9 nucleotides agree with TRBD2. The CDR3 is 14 amino acids. Losses at the gene ends were 3 bases for V and 4 bases for J; bases not matched to a gene: 1. Germline V CDR1 and CDR2: MNHEY, SVGEGT. CDR3 protein: CASSYSGSYNEQFF. The CDR3 region has the DNA TGTGCCAGCAGTTATAGCGGGAGTTACAATGAGCAGTTCTTC.

The CDR3 sequence: CASRPGTAGELFF. Written as DNA, the CDR3 is TGTGCCAGCAGACCAGGAACGGCCGGGGAGCTGTTTTTT. The V gene is TRBV27, the J gene TRBJ2-2; D gene uncertain. Trimming took off 6 bases at V and 6 bases at J, with 11 bases between the two ends. Germline lookup yields CDR1 MNHEY and CDR2 SMNVEV (reference sequence). The length of the CDR3 is 13 residues.

The chain has TRBV10-1 and TRBJ1-3; possible D gene TRBD1, 5 bases. V was trimmed by 4 bases and J by 0 bases, leaving 10 bases between them. The CDR3 is made up of 15 amino acids. Germline V CDR1 and CDR2: WNHNN, SYGVQD (reference sequence). The CDR3 DNA sequence: TGCGCCAGCAGTGTAATGGGGCCCTCTGGAAACACCATATATTTT. As protein: CASSVMGPSGNTIYF.

This clone was counted only a few times. V is TRBV3-1 (or the pseudogene TRBV3-2) and J is TRBJ2-1; TRBD2 matches at 15 bases. CDR1 and CDR2 from the germline V gene are LGHDT and YNNKEL (reference sequence). This CDR3 region has 18 residues. Trimming at V came to 4 bases and at J to 3 bases, leaving 7 bases not matched to a gene. CDR3 amino acids: CASSPPGLAGGYYNEQFF. The DNA of the CDR3 is TGTGCCAGCAGCCCCCCGGGACTAGCGGGGGGATACTACAATGAGCAGTTCTTC.

This clone was recorded only once. This sequence joins TRBV12-3 or TRBV12-4 and TRBJ2-3; the D gene is possibly TRBD1 (6 bases). This CDR3 has 13 amino acids. V dropped 8 bases and J dropped 2 bases, with 11 bases sitting between them. The CDR3, as DNA: TGTGCCAGCGGAAACAGGGACACAGATACGCAGTATTTT. Amino acid sequence: CASGNRDTDTQYF.

The chain links TRBV10-3 to TRBJ1-4; 8 nucleotides match TRBD1. This CDR3 has 15 amino acids. CDR1 ENHRY and CDR2 SYGVKD come from the germline V gene. J gave up 8 bases and V 3 bases, and 8 bases lay outside the gene matches. Here the CDR3 DNA reads TGTGCCATCAGTGAAGACAGGGGCTCGAGCGAAAAACTGTTTTTT. Translation: CAISEDRGSSEKLFF.